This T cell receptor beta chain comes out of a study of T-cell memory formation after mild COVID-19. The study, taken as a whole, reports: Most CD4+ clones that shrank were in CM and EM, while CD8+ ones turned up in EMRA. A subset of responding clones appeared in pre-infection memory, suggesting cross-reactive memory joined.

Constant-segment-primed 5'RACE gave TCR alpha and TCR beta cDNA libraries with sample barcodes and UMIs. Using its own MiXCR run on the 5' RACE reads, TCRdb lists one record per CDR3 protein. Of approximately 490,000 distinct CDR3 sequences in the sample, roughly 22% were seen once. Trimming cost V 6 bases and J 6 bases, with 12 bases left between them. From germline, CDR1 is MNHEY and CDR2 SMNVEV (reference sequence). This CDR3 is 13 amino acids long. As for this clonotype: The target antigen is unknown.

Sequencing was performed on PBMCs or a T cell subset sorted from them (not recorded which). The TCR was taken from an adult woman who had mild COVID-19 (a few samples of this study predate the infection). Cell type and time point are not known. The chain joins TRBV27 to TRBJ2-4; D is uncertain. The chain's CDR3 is CASRTMSGNIQYF. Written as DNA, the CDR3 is TGTGCCAGCAGGACCATGTCCGGAAACATTCAGTACTTC.